This T cell receptor (beta chain) stems from a study of CD8+CD57+ T cells in acquired aplastic anemia. Only patients with CD8+CD57+ cell expansion on flow cytometry were chosen for sequencing. This CDR3 is built from 15 residues. Germline V gene sequence: CDR1 ENHRY, CDR2 SYGVKD. Genomic DNA was employed as the template in profiling TCR beta VDJ and CDR3. TCRdb analysed the reads with MiXCR anew, one entry per CDR3 protein. Altogether about 41,000 distinct CDR3 sequences are present, about 60% being singletons, with the ten largest covering 50% to 65%. About this clonotype itself: The germline gene is not matched at one end of the junction; a read error may be the cause.

Source material: sorted CD4+, CD8+, or CD8+CD57+ T cells (not recorded which) from PBMCs. This chain joins TRBV10-3 and TRBJ2-7, with 9 nucleotides matching TRBD2. The clonotype originates from a human donor with aplastic anemia. The CDR3 region is CATSDSASGAYEQYF. DNA for the CDR3: TGTGCCACCAGTGATTCGGCTAGCGGGGCCTACGAGCAGTACTTC.